The 8 T cell receptor beta chains reported below all come from one sample, sequenced in a study of low-dose radiotherapy and immunotherapy resistance in tumors. The time point was: after trial treatment. Treatment: LDRT plus nivolumab, ipilimumab, low-dose cyclophosphamide and aspirin (RACIN trial). TRAV- and TRBV-specific primers, spanning alpha and beta chains, primed first-strand cDNA. TCR amplification involved about 21 PCR cycles with a constant-region primer and V-primer adapter. TCRdb called the reads again in MiXCR, with one record for every CDR3 protein. This table has about 97,000 distinct CDR3 sequences, less than 25% appearing once. Sample: PBMCs, taken after low-dose radiotherapy plus immunotherapy. The receptors originated from a male donor with prostate cancer.

This clonotype came up many times. The chain links TRBV2 to TRBJ2-5, with D possibly called TRBD1 or TRBD2 (6 bases each). V was shortened by 6 bases and J by 6 bases, with 14 bases between the two germline ends. Per the germline V gene, CDR1 is SNHLY and CDR2 is FYNNEI. The CDR3 consists of 13 residues. The CDR3 protein is CASRGGPPQTQYF. CDR3 nucleotide sequence: TGTGCCAGCAGGGGGGGCCCACCCCAGACCCAGTACTTC.

The chain recombines TRBV7-2 with TRBJ1-2, with D unresolved. CDR1 SGHTA and CDR2 FQGNSA come from the germline V gene. V was pared by 1 base and J by 4 bases, with 13 bases between. The CDR3 covers 15 residues. The CDR3 sequence: CASSLVEGSTYGYTF. CDR3 DNA sequence: TGTGCCAGCAGCTTAGTGGAAGGTTCTACCTATGGCTACACCTTC.

This clonotype was seen more than once but under ten times. V usage is TRBV7-2 and J usage is TRBJ1-6, with D hard to call. Germline V gene data show CDR1 as SGHTA and CDR2 as FQGNSA. The CDR3 runs to 12 residues. Trimming removed 5 bases at V and 8 bases at J, with 7 bases between. The DNA of the CDR3 is TGTGCCAGCAGCCTATGGGATTCACCCCTCCACTTT. This gives the protein CASSLWDSPLHF.

This clonotype was found many times. The chain recombines TRBV6-4 with TRBJ1-2; 8 bases fit TRBD1. Germline V gene sequence: CDR1 MRHNA, CDR2 SNTAGT. The CDR3 consists of 14 residues. The ends lost 2 bases at V and 2 bases at J; junction bases unmatched: 1. This chain's CDR3 is CASSDTGGNYGYTF. CDR3 DNA sequence: TGTGCCAGCAGTGACACAGGGGGGAACTATGGCTACACCTTC.

This clonotype was seen many times. The chain recombines TRBV20-1 with TRBJ1-6; a weak D match, TRBD1 (6 bases). Germline lookup yields CDR1 DFQATT and CDR2 SNEGSKA (reference sequence). This CDR3 has 18 residues. V lost 3 bases, J lost 0 bases, and 18 bases lay in between. CDR3: CSARSSPGVGSYNSPLHF. In nucleotides, the CDR3 is TGCAGTGCTAGGTCCTCGCCAGGGGTGGGCTCCTATAATTCACCCCTCCACTTT.

The chain uses TRBV5-4 and TRBJ2-5; D gene unclear. The CDR3 is made up of 14 amino acids. Germline assignment: CDR1 SGHNT and CDR2 YYREEE (reference sequence). V lost 2 bases to trimming and J lost 0 bases, with 8 bases between them. The DNA for the CDR3 is TGTGCCAGCAGCTTTGGCCCCAACCAAGAGACCCAGTACTTC. This translates into CASSFGPNQETQYF.

On this clonotype: A far more abundant clone sits one base away, making this likely a read error. The chain joins TRBV13 to TRBJ2-1; the match to TRBD2 covers 10 bases. The CDR3 covers 16 residues. The germline V gene encodes CDR1 PRHDT and CDR2 FYEKMQ (reference sequence). The V segment lost 1 base and the J segment 2 bases; nucleotides outside the gene matches: 2. CDR3 sequence: CASSLELAGAYNEQFF. DNA of the CDR3: TGTGCCAGCAGCTTAGAGCTAGCGGGGGCCTACAATGAGCAGTTCTTC. The variable domain in full, completed from reference TRBV13 and TRBJ2-1, reads AAGVIQSPRHLIKEKRETATLKCYPIPRHDTVYWYQQGPGQDPQFLISFYEKMQSDKGSIPDRFSAQQFSDYHSELNMSSLELGDSALYFCASSLELAGAYNEQFFGPGTRLTVL.

This clonotype was counted at least ten times. This chain links TRBV28 with TRBJ1-1; possible D gene TRBD1, 6 bases. Germline CDR1 MDHEN, CDR2 SYDVKM. The ends were cut back, 5 bases at V and 3 bases at J, with 19 bases in the middle. The CDR3 totals 16 residues. In DNA, the CDR3 is TGTGCCAGCAGTCACCCGTCCGGGGGCGGGGACACTGAAGCTTTCTTT. This encodes CASSHPSGGGDTEAFF. Based on the CDR3 plus reference TRBV28 and TRBJ1-1, the full variable domain is DVKVTQSSRYLVKRTGEKVFLECVQDMDHENMFWYRQDPGLGLRLIYFSYDVKMKEKGDIPEGYSVSREKKERFSLILESASTNQTSMYLCASSHPSGGGDTEAFFGQGTRLTVV.